This is a list of T cell receptor beta chains from one sample in a study of CD8+ T cells in alopecia areata. Measured with immunoSEQ multiplex PCR; TCRdb has only the in-frame clones, and not every one. Found here are 150,000 to 200,000 clones, approximately 57% of them singletons; the top ten hold over 1%. The starting material was CD4+ T cells sorted from blood, obtained at week 24, from a patient treated with tofacitinib. These receptors were collected from a human donor with alopecia areata. CDR3s include the opening cysteine and the closing phenylalanine or tryptophan. A D gene is named only where the DNA matches it firmly. A clone size is listed for some rows: how often the clone was seen (once, few, many), or a class if it is expanded.

clone size	V gene	D gene	J gene	CDR3 protein	CDR3 DNA
once	TRBV30	.	TRBJ1-6	CALRRRGGNSPLHF	TGTGCCCTGAGAAGGAGGGGCGGTAATTCACCCCTCCACTTT
.	TRBV5-1	.	TRBJ1-1	CASSVTTGGTEAFF	TGCGCCAGCAGCGTGACCACAGGAGGCACTGAAGCTTTCTTT
few	TRBV23-1	.	TRBJ2-2	CASSQRAPNGELFF	TGCGCCAGCAGTCAGCGGGCGCCGAACGGGGAGCTGTTTTTT
few	TRBV28	.	TRBJ2-1	CASTPSEGSHNEQFF	TGTGCCAGCACCCCCTCGGAAGGGTCCCACAATGAGCAGTTCTTC
once	TRBV11-1	.	TRBJ1-2	CASRGPGLEGYGYTF	TGTGCCAGCAGGGGACCGGGCCTCGAGGGGTATGGCTACACCTTC
.	TRBV15	.	TRBJ1-2	CATSREGLRSRGGYTF	TGTGCCACCAGCAGAGAGGGCCTACGGTCTCGAGGGGGCTACACCTTC
.	TRBV6-5	.	TRBJ2-3	CASKAPQTDTQYF	TGTGCCAGCAAGGCGCCCCAAACAGATACGCAGTATTTT
.	TRBV6-6	.	TRBJ2-3	CASKAGPLDTQYF	TGTGCCAGCAAGGCTGGGCCTTTAGATACGCAGTATTTT
.	TRBV30	TRBD1	TRBJ2-7	CAWSGQVRPYEQYF	TGTGCCTGGAGCGGACAGGTCCGACCCTACGAGCAGTACTTC
few	TRBV30	TRBD1	TRBJ2-7	CAADRGGYEQYF	TGTGCCGCAGACAGGGGAGGATACGAGCAGTACTTC
.	TRBV29-1	.	TRBJ1-2	CSVGRGPSMGYTF	TGCAGCGTTGGTCGGGGTCCCTCTATGGGCTACACCTTC
few	TRBV29-1	.	TRBJ2-5	CSVAGSETQYF	TGCAGCGTTGCAGGGTCAGAGACCCAGTACTTC
few	TRBV2	.	TRBJ1-5	CASSVNRAGQPQHF	TGTGCCAGCAGTGTGAACAGGGCGGGTCAGCCCCAGCATTTT
few	TRBV7-2	.	TRBJ2-1	CASRPPGGRGTYNEQFF	TGTGCCAGCAGACCCCCCGGGGGGCGGGGTACCTACAATGAGCAGTTCTTC
.	TRBV23-1	.	TRBJ1-1	CASSQSRSNTEAFF	TGCGCCAGCAGTCAATCGAGATCAAACACTGAAGCTTTCTTT
once	TRBV14	TRBD1	TRBJ1-2	CASSSLRGQTDGYTF	TGTGCCAGCAGCTCCCTTAGGGGGCAAACGGATGGCTACACCTTC
once	TRBV25-1	.	TRBJ1-5	CASSESGAGNQPQHF	TGTGCCAGCAGTGAATCGGGCGCAGGCAATCAGCCCCAGCATTTT
few	TRBV4-3	.	TRBJ2-6	CASSDRPISGANVLTF	TGCGCCAGCTCGGACAGACCTATCTCTGGGGCCAACGTCCTGACTTTC
few	TRBV29-1	TRBD1	TRBJ1-1	CSAEQGALDTEAFF	TGCAGCGCAGAACAGGGGGCGCTGGACACTGAAGCTTTCTTT
few	TRBV29-1	TRBD1	TRBJ1-1	CSVENQGANTEAFF	TGCAGCGTTGAAAACCAGGGGGCCAACACTGAAGCTTTCTTT
.	TRBV30	.	TRBJ1-2	CAWSSPSNYTF	TGTGCCTGGAGTTCGCCCTCCAACTACACCTTC
.	TRBV20-1	.	TRBJ1-4	CSARDLEKLFF	TGCAGTGCTAGAGACTTGGAAAAACTGTTTTTT
.	TRBV7-7	TRBD2	TRBJ2-5	CASSRGLAGGWETQYF	TGTGCCAGCAGCCGCGGACTAGCGGGGGGGTGGGAGACCCAGTACTTC
.	TRBV4-3	.	TRBJ1-1	CASSQEGGRSTEAFF	TGCGCCAGCAGCCAAGAGGGAGGTCGGAGCACTGAAGCTTTCTTT
.	TRBV30	.	TRBJ1-2	CAWYPGDKGYGYTF	TGTGCCTGGTATCCCGGAGACAAGGGGTATGGCTACACCTTC
.	TRBV19	TRBD1	TRBJ2-7	CASSKPGTGVYEQYF	TGTGCCAGTAGTAAACCCGGGACAGGGGTCTACGAGCAGTACTTC
.	TRBV6-6	TRBD1	TRBJ2-2	CAIRGTYPDTGELFF	TGTGCCATCAGGGGGACCTACCCCGACACCGGGGAGCTGTTTTTT
.	TRBV6-5	TRBD1	TRBJ2-1	CASSYPRQGARSEQFF	TGTGCCAGCAGTTACCCGAGACAGGGGGCACGAAGTGAGCAGTTCTTC
.	TRBV9	.	TRBJ1-2	CASSPSGGTLYGYTF	TGTGCCAGCAGCCCCTCGGGCGGAACCCTCTATGGCTACACCTTC
.	TRBV11-2	.	TRBJ1-1	CASSPAGRPAAFF	TGTGCCAGCAGCCCTGCCGGGAGGCCAGCAGCTTTCTTT
.	TRBV4-3	TRBD1	TRBJ1-2	CASSQEYDRDYGYTF	TGCGCCAGCAGCCAAGAGTACGACAGGGATTATGGCTACACCTTC
.	TRBV18	TRBD2	TRBJ2-5	CASSPLRTSGEETQYF	TGTGCCAGCTCACCATTAAGGACTAGCGGGGAAGAGACCCAGTACTTC
few	TRBV14	.	TRBJ2-2	CASSQVVAGTGELFF	TGTGCCAGCAGCCAAGTCGTCGCAGGCACCGGGGAGCTGTTTTTT
few	TRBV12-5	.	TRBJ1-4	CASGLATATNEKLFF	TGTGCTAGTGGTTTGGCGACAGCAACTAATGAAAAACTGTTTTTT
.	TRBV5-6	.	TRBJ1-2	CASSSTDTVHGYTF	TGTGCCAGCAGCTCTACTGACACCGTCCATGGCTACACCTTC
.	TRBV6-1	TRBD1	TRBJ2-7	CASSEQRTGVNEQYF	TGTGCCAGCAGTGAGCAACGGACAGGGGTTAACGAGCAGTACTTC
.	TRBV30	.	TRBJ2-2	CAWTPVFGGELFF	TGTGCCTGGACCCCGGTTTTTGGCGGGGAGCTGTTTTTT
once	TRBV29-1	.	TRBJ1-2	CSVDGGYGYTF	TGCAGCGTTGACGGGGGTTATGGCTACACCTTC
.	TRBV6-1	.	TRBJ2-1	CASNGRGNRNEQFF	TGTGCCAGCAATGGCAGGGGAAATAGGAATGAGCAGTTCTTC
.	TRBV9	TRBD1	TRBJ1-3	CASSPRTGENTIYF	TGTGCCAGCAGCCCCCGGACAGGGGAAAACACCATATATTTT
few	TRBV29-1	.	TRBJ2-7	CSVRLAYEQYF	TGCAGCGTCAGACTCGCTTACGAGCAGTACTTC
few	TRBV9	.	TRBJ2-3	CASSQKGAPYTQYF	TGTGCCAGCAGCCAAAAAGGGGCACCGTATACGCAGTATTTT
.	TRBV29-1	TRBD1	TRBJ1-2	CSVRTGTGLSNGYTF	TGCAGCGTTCGAACCGGGACAGGTCTTAGTAATGGCTACACCTTC
.	TRBV9	.	TRBJ1-1	CASSVAGNTEAFF	TGTGCCAGCAGCGTAGCCGGGAACACTGAAGCTTTCTTT
.	TRBV7-3	TRBD2	TRBJ2-7	CASSLGLAGGEQYF	TGTGCCAGCAGCCTCGGACTAGCGGGGGGCGAGCAGTACTTC
few	TRBV29-1	.	TRBJ1-2	CSVVSEAARGYTF	TGCAGCGTTGTGAGCGAGGCGGCTAGGGGCTACACCTTC